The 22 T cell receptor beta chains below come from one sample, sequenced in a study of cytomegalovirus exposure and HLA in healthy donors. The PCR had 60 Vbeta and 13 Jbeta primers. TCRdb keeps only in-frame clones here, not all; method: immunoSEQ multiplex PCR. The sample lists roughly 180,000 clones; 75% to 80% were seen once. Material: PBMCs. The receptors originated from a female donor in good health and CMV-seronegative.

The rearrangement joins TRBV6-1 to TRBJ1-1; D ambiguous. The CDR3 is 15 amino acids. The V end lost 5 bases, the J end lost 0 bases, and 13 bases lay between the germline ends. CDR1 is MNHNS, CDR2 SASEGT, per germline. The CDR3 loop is CASSRRGSMNTEAFF. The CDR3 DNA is TGTGCCAGCAGTAGACGGGGTTCAATGAACACTGAAGCTTTCTTT.

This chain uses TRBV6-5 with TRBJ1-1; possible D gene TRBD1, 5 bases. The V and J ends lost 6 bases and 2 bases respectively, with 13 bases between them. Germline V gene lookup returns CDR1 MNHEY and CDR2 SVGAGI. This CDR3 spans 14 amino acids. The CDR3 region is CASRVGAANTEAFF. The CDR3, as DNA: TGTGCCAGCAGGGTAGGGGCAGCAAACACTGAAGCTTTCTTT.

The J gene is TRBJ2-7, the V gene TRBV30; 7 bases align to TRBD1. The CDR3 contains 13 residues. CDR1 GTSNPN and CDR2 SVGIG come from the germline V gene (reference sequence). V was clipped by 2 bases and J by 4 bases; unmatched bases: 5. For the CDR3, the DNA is TGTGCCTGGAGTCACAGGGGACCTTACGAGCAGTACTTC. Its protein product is CAWSHRGPYEQYF.

The CDR3 nucleotides read TGTGCCAGCAGCCGCCCCGGCTGGGCAGGTATTAATTCACCCCTCCACTTT. Translated, it gives CASSRPGWAGINSPLHF. V is TRBV11-2 and J is TRBJ1-6; D is uncertain. The germline V gene has CDR1 SGHAT and CDR2 FQNNGV. The CDR3 contains 17 residues. V was trimmed by 5 bases and J by 6 bases, leaving 20 bases between them.

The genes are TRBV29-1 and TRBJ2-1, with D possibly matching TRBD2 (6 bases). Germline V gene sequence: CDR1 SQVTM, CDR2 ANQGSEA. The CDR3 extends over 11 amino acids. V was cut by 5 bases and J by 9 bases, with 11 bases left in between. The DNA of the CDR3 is TGCAGCGTTACCCCAGCGGGTGAGCAGTTCTTC. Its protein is CSVTPAGEQFF.

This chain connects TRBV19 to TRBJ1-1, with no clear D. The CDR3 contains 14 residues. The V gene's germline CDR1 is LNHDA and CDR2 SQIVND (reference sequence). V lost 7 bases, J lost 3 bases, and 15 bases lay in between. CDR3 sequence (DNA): TGTGCCAGTAAAGGTTGGAGGCTAGACACTGAAGCTTTCTTT. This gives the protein CASKGWRLDTEAFF.

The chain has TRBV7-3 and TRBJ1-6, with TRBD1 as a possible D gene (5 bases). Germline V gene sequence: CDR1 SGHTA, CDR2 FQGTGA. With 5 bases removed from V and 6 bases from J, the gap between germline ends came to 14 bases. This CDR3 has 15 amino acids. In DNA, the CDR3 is TGTGCCAGCAGCCCGATGGGGGGGGGTAATTCACCCCTCCACTTT. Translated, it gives CASSPMGGGNSPLHF.

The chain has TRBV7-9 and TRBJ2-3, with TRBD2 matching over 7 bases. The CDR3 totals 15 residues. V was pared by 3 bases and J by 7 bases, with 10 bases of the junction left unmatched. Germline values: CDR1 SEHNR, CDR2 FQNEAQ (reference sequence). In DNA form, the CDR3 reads TGTGCCAGCAGCTTGAGCGGGGCCACCGGGAATACGCAGTATTTT. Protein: CASSLSGATGNTQYF.

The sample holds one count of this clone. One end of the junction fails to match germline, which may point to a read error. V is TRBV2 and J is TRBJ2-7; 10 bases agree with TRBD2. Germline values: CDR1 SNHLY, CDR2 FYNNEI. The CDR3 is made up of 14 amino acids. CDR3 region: CASSSKGLTSGANF. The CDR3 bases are TGTGCCAGCAGTTCTAAGGGGCTAACTAGCGGGGCTAACTTC.

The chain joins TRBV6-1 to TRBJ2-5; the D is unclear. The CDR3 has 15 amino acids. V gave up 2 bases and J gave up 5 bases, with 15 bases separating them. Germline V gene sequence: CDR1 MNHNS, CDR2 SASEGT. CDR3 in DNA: TGTGCCAGCAGTGAAAACCGTGGGCCTCGGGAGACCCAGTACTTC. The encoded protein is CASSENRGPRETQYF.

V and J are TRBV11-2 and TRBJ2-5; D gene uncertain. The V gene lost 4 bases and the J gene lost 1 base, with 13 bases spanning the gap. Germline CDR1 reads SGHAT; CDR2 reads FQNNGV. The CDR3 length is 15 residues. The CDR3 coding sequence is TGTGCCAGCAGCTCCCCCGACTGGATCCAAGAGACCCAGTACTTC. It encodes CASSSPDWIQETQYF.

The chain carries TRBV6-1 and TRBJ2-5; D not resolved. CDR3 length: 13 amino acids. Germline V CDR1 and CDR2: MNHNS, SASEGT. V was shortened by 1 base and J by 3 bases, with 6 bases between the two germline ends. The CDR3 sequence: CASSEGQKETQYF. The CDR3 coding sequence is TGTGCCAGCAGTGAAGGACAAAAAGAGACCCAGTACTTC.

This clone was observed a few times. Here the CDR3 reads CASSPQTILNTEAFF. CDR3 DNA: TGTGCCAGCAGCCCCCAGACAATTTTGAACACTGAAGCTTTCTTT. The chain has TRBV7-3 and TRBJ1-1, with D uncertain. The CDR3 totals 15 residues. Germline V gene data show CDR1 as SGHTA and CDR2 as FQGTGA. V was shortened by 5 bases and J by 0 bases, with 13 bases between the two germline ends.

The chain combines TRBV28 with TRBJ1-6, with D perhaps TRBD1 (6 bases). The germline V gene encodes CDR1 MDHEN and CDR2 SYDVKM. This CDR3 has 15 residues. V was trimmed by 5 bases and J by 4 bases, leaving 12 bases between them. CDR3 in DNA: TGTGCCAGCAGTCCTCGGGACATTTATAATTCACCCCTCCACTTT. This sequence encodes CASSPRDIYNSPLHF.

CDR3 residues: CASSGTSGGPPYEQYF. CDR3 in DNA: TGCGCCAGCAGCGGGACTAGCGGGGGCCCCCCCTACGAGCAGTACTTC. This chain connects TRBV5-1 to TRBJ2-7, with 14 bases fitting TRBD2. The germline gives CDR1 SGHRS, CDR2 YFSETQ. The CDR3 extends over 16 amino acids. The ends lost 4 bases at V and 2 bases at J; junction bases unmatched: 5.

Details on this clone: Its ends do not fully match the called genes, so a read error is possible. The CDR3 region has the DNA TGTGCTAGCAGCTCACACCCCCTTGACAGGTCCACCGGGGAGCTGTTTTTT. It encodes CASSSHPLDRSTGELFF. The chain couples TRBV7-7 to TRBJ2-2, with D maybe TRBD1 (6 bases). Per the germline V gene, CDR1 is SSHAT and CDR2 is FNYEAQ (reference sequence). The CDR3 is 17 amino acids. Filled out from reference TRBV7-7 and TRBJ2-2, the complete variable domain reads GAGVSQSPRYKVTKRGQDVTLRCDPISSHATLYWYQQALGQGPEFLTYFNYEAQPDKSGLPSDRFSAERPEGSISTLTIQRTEQRDSAMYRCASSSHPLDRSTGELFFGEGSRLTVL.

Here the CDR3 reads CASTAPQGNNSPLHF. The CDR3 coding sequence is TGTGCCAGCACTGCCCCACAGGGGAATAATTCACCCCTCCACTTT. The chain has TRBV6-6 and TRBJ1-6; 7 nucleotides match TRBD1. Losses at the gene ends were 7 bases for V and 5 bases for J; bases not matched to a gene: 8. Germline-derived CDR1 and CDR2 are MNHNY and SVGAGI (reference sequence). The CDR3 loop spans 15 amino acids.

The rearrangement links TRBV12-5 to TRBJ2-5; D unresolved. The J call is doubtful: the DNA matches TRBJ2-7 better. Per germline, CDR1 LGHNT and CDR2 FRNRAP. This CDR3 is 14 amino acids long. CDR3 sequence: CASGLLGTRYEQYF. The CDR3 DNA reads TGTGCTAGTGGTTTGCTAGGAACGAGGTACGAGCAGTACTTC.

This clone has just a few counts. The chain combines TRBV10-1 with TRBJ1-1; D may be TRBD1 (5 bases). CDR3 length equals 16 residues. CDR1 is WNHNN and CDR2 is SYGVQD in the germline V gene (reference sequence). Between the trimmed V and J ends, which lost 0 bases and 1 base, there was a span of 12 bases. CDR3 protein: CASSESWQGGNTEAFF. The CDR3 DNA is TGCGCCAGCAGTGAGTCATGGCAGGGCGGGAACACTGAAGCTTTCTTT.

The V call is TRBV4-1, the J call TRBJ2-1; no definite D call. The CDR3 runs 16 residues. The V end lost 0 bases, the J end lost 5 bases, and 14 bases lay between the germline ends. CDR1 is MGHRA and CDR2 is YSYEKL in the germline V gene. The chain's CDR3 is CASSQDSDKKHNEQFF. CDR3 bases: TGCGCCAGCAGCCAAGATTCAGACAAAAAACACAATGAGCAGTTCTTC.

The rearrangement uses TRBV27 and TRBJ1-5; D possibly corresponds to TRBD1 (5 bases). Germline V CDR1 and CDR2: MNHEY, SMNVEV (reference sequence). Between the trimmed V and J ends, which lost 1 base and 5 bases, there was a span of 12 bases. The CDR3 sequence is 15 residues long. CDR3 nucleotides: TGTGCCAGCAGTTTATTTGGGGCCAGGGATCAGCCCCAGCATTTT. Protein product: CASSLFGARDQPQHF.

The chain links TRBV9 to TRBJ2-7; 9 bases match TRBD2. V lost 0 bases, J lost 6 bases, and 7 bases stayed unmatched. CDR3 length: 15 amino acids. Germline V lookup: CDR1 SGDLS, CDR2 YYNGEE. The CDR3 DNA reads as TGTGCCAGCAGCGTAGTCGCGGGGGGGCCGGTCGAGCAGTACTTC. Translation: CASSVVAGGPVEQYF.